The clone carrying this T cell receptor (beta chain) has at least ten counts. Trimming took 7 bases from V and 4 from J; bases not matched to a gene: 1. The CDR3 sequence is 11 residues long. Germline loops: CDR1 SEHNR, CDR2 FQNEAQ (reference sequence). The TCR beta CDR3 regions underwent amplification from RNA transcripts. The authors performed first-round RT-PCR with HTBI primers and then a second-round multiplex PCR. TCRdb independently ran MiXCR on the multiplex PCR reads; one entry per CDR3 protein. Among hundreds of thousands of distinct CDR3 sequences listed, over 20% were seen once. The record originates from a study of Graves' ophthalmopathy and Graves' hyperthyroidism.

V gene TRBV7-9 combines with J gene TRBJ2-7; 7 positions agree with TRBD1. Sequenced material: peripheral blood. The receptor's source is a woman aged 18-29 years with stable Graves' hyperthyroidism. Some clones in this sample may be carry-over from other donors' samples. CDR3 loop: CASMTGYEQYF. CDR3 DNA: TGTGCCAGCATGACAGGGTACGAGCAGTACTTC.